Presented here are 8 T cell receptor beta chains from one specimen sequenced in a study of T cell repertoires in cytomegalovirus infection. No antigen is known for these receptors. TCRdb analysed the reads with MiXCR anew, one entry per CDR3 protein. The data contain approximately 300,000 distinct CDR3 sequences, roughly 28% of them singletons. Sequenced here: cultured PBMCs, sampled from culture after CMV antigen stimulation. These receptors were taken from a human donor in good health (CMV status not recorded). Some clones in this sample may be carry-over from other donors' samples.

The CDR3 sequence: CAISEAGQGVGSPLHF. In DNA, the CDR3 is TGTGCCATCAGTGAAGCGGGACAGGGAGTGGGTTCACCCCTCCACTTT. The chain is built from TRBV10-3 and TRBJ1-6, with 9 bases fitting TRBD1. Unmatched junction bases numbered 9, after V lost 3 bases and J lost 9 bases. The CDR3 is 16 residues long. In germline, CDR1 is ENHRY, CDR2 SYGVKD.

The chain employs TRBV7-2 and TRBJ1-3; D gene uncertain. The CDR3 has 16 amino acids. V was pared by 5 bases and J by 0 bases, with 14 bases between. Germline CDR1 SGHTA, CDR2 FQGNSA. The CDR3 reads CASSLSKPSSGNTIYF. The CDR3 coding sequence is TGTGCCAGCAGCCTCTCCAAACCGAGCTCTGGAAACACCATATATTTT.

This clonotype was counted a few times. The V and J genes are TRBV6-1 and TRBJ2-1; no clear D. Deletions cut 3 bases from V and 6 bases from J, with 6 bases between. Germline V gene lookup returns CDR1 MNHNS and CDR2 SASEGT. This CDR3 has 12 amino acids. The CDR3 DNA is TGTGCCAGCAGTGAGATTGGCAATGAGCAGTTCTTC. It translates to CASSEIGNEQFF.

This clonotype has just a few counts. The chain recombines TRBV6-5 with TRBJ2-7; D is unclear. This CDR3 has 12 amino acids. Germline CDR1 reads MNHEY; CDR2 reads SVGAGI. V was pared by 5 bases and J by 7 bases, with 12 bases between. CDR3 nucleotide sequence: TGTGCCAGCAGTACCCCGATGGGGGAGCAGTACTTC. Amino acids: CASSTPMGEQYF.

The chain couples TRBV5-1 to TRBJ1-2; 8 bases are shared with TRBD1. The CDR3 totals 17 residues. With V trimmed by 0 bases and J by 5 bases, 12 bases remained unmatched. Per germline, CDR1 SGHRS and CDR2 YFSETQ. CDR3 sequence (DNA): TGCGCCAGCAGCTTGGGGGGACAGGCCTCACTACGGTATGGCTACACCTTC. Amino acid sequence: CASSLGGQASLRYGYTF.

This clonotype turned up a few times. The chain joins TRBV7-2 to TRBJ2-1, with 10 bases that match TRBD2. From germline, CDR1 is SGHTA and CDR2 FQGNSA. Trimming cost V 6 bases and J 1 base; bases outside gene matches: 3. The CDR3 length is 15 residues. The CDR3: CASRSSGGSYNEQFF. The CDR3 bases are TGTGCCAGCAGGTCTAGCGGGGGTTCCTACAATGAGCAGTTCTTC.

This clonotype occurred a few times. The rearrangement links TRBV11-3 to TRBJ2-7, with 11 bases matching TRBD1. Germline loops: CDR1 SGHNT, CDR2 YENEEA. The CDR3 sequence is 15 residues long. The V segment lost 5 bases and the J segment 4 bases; nucleotides outside the gene matches: 7. In DNA, the CDR3 is TGTGCCAGCAGCCCGAGGGGGACAGGGGGATACGAGCAGTACTTC. This codes for CASSPRGTGGYEQYF.

This chain uses TRBV10-3 with TRBJ1-4; a possible D gene is TRBD1 (6 bases). This CDR3 contains 15 residues. The V and J ends lost 2 bases and 6 bases respectively, with 13 bases between them. Per the germline V gene, CDR1 is ENHRY and CDR2 is SYGVKD. For the CDR3, the DNA is TGTGCCATCAGTGAGACCAGGGGAGGCGATGAAAAACTGTTTTTT. Amino acids: CAISETRGGDEKLFF.